These 15 T cell receptor beta chains originate from one sample sequenced in a study of shared clonotypes between healthy human individuals. Produced via immunoSEQ multiplex PCR; TCRdb's table is partial and in-frame only. The table has 700,000 or so clones, roughly 78% seen once. What was sequenced was memory CD4+ T cells sorted from blood. Specified subset: CD45RA-negative fraction. The receptors were gathered from a woman in her twenties or thirties in good health.

The V and J genes are TRBV18 and TRBJ2-5, with D possibly TRBD1 on 6 matching bases. Trimming left V 4 bases short and J 4 bases short, with 10 bases between. The V gene's germline CDR1 is KGHSH and CDR2 LQKENI. The CDR3 is 13 amino acids. CDR3 loop: CASSRGQPETQYF. CDR3 in DNA: TGTGCCAGCTCACGAGGACAGCCAGAGACCCAGTACTTC.

V and J are TRBV7-2 and TRBJ1-5; 8 positions match TRBD1. CDR1 is SGHTA, CDR2 FQGNSA, per germline. J lost 7 bases, V lost 4 bases, and 6 bases had no gene match. The CDR3 loop spans 14 amino acids. The CDR3 nucleotides read TGTGCCAGCAGCTCAGACAGGGGATACCAGCCCCAGCATTTT. It is translated as CASSSDRGYQPQHF.

This chain links TRBV4-2 with TRBJ2-1; 10 bases align to TRBD1. Germline V gene sequence: CDR1 LGHNA, CDR2 YNFKEQ. The CDR3 has 15 amino acids. V shed 4 bases and J 4 bases; nucleotides not matched to a gene: 4. The CDR3 sequence: CASSRTGQGYNEQFF. As DNA, the CDR3 is TGTGCCAGCAGCCGGACGGGACAGGGGTACAATGAGCAGTTCTTC.

This clone was detected a few times. The chain links TRBV6-1 to TRBJ2-7; 7 nucleotides match TRBD1. Trimming took 4 bases from V and 6 from J; bases not matched to a gene: 9. This CDR3 spans 14 amino acids. Looked up from germline, CDR1 is MNHNS and CDR2 is SASEGT. The CDR3 protein is CASSGRGGIGEQYF. As DNA, the CDR3 is TGTGCCAGCAGTGGAAGAGGGGGCATCGGCGAGCAGTACTTC.

V and J are TRBV28 and TRBJ2-7; D may correspond to TRBD1 or TRBD2 (6 bases each). Germline V gives CDR1 MDHEN, CDR2 SYDVKM. V was cut by 4 bases and J by 6 bases, with 13 bases left in between. The CDR3 contains 13 residues. Here the CDR3 DNA reads TGTGCCAGCAGTTCGGGGGCTCCGATCGAGCAGTACTTC. As protein: CASSSGAPIEQYF.

The sample holds a few counts of this clone. The chain has TRBV6-5 and TRBJ1-1, with a possible D match to TRBD1 (5 bases). The germline V and J ends were trimmed by 2 bases and 5 bases, with 12 bases remaining between them. The CDR3 covers 14 residues. Germline CDR1 is MNHEY and CDR2 is SVGAGI. The CDR3 here is CASSYGGRVTEAFF. The CDR3 nucleotides are TGTGCCAGCAGTTACGGGGGAAGGGTTACTGAAGCTTTCTTT.

This clone was seen more than once but under ten times. This chain uses TRBV10-2 with TRBJ2-7; 13 nucleotides agree with TRBD2. The V segment lost 4 bases and the J segment 7 bases; nucleotides outside the gene matches: 7. The CDR3 covers 15 residues. CDR1 is WSHSY and CDR2 is SAAADI in the germline V gene. The CDR3 coding sequence is TGCGCCAGCAGTGTACTAGCGGGAGGGCCAGGGGAGCAGTACTTC. This encodes CASSVLAGGPGEQYF.

The chain joins TRBV18 to TRBJ2-7; D not certain. CDR1 is KGHSH, CDR2 LQKENI, per germline. V shed 5 bases and J shed 2 bases, with 13 bases lying between them. The CDR3 consists of 14 residues. The CDR3 loop is CASSWRDKAYEQYF. The CDR3 coding sequence is TGTGCCAGCTCATGGCGAGACAAGGCCTACGAGCAGTACTTC.

This clone was found once. A much bigger clone sits one base away, suggesting this may be a read error. The rearrangement links TRBV6-1 to TRBJ1-5; D is perhaps TRBD1 (5 bases). This CDR3 spans 13 amino acids. Trimming left V 5 bases short and J 4 bases short, with 9 bases between. Germline CDR1 reads MNHNS; CDR2 reads SASEGT. The DNA of the CDR3 is TGTGCCAGCAGTCTACAGGAGAATCAGCCCCAGCATTTT. As protein: CASSLQENQPQHF.

This chain links TRBV5-4 with TRBJ2-3; the match to TRBD1 covers 9 bases. Germline V gene sequence: CDR1 SGHNT, CDR2 YYREEE (reference sequence). This CDR3 region has 16 residues. The trim removed 3 bases at V and 4 bases at J, leaving 9 bases unmatched. CDR3 amino acids: CASSYAAGQGPDTQYF. For the CDR3, the DNA is TGTGCCAGCAGCTACGCGGCGGGACAGGGCCCAGATACGCAGTATTTT.

The gene calls are TRBV4-1 and TRBJ2-2, with TRBD2 matching 9 bases. Germline lookup yields CDR1 MGHRA and CDR2 YSYEKL. The CDR3 contains 16 residues. V lost 3 bases, J lost 4 bases, and 6 bases stayed unmatched. The CDR3 nucleotides are TGCGCCAGCAGCCACCAGGCGGGAGGGGGCACCGGGGAGCTGTTTTTT. It is translated as CASSHQAGGGTGELFF.

This clone was counted a few times. CDR3 residues: CASSSPGDVKDTQYF. In nucleotides, the CDR3 is TGTGCCAGCAGTTCCCCTGGGGATGTGAAAGATACGCAGTATTTT. The chain couples TRBV28 to TRBJ2-3; D not resolved. The CDR3 covers 15 residues. With 4 bases removed from V and 5 bases from J, the gap between germline ends came to 16 bases. The germline CDR1 and CDR2 sequences are MDHEN and SYDVKM.

V and J are TRBV2 and TRBJ2-7; 11 bases are shared with TRBD1. The ends lost 5 bases at V and 6 bases at J; junction bases unmatched: 9. Germline V gene sequence: CDR1 SNHLY, CDR2 FYNNEI. This CDR3 contains 15 residues. The CDR3 nucleotides read TGTGCCAGCAGTTATTGGACAGGGGGCGCGTCCGAGCAGTACTTC. Encoded protein: CASSYWTGGASEQYF.

This clone showed up just a few times. This rearrangement joins TRBV11-2 to TRBJ2-7; D gene unclear. The germline V and J ends were trimmed by 4 bases and 3 bases, with 10 bases remaining between them. The V gene's germline CDR1 is SGHAT and CDR2 FQNNGV. This CDR3 region has 13 residues. The CDR3 DNA follows: TGTGCCAGCAGCTACCAGGATGGCTACGAGCAGTACTTC. Amino acids: CASSYQDGYEQYF.

The rearrangement joins TRBV9 to TRBJ2-3; D ambiguous. The CDR3 extends over 11 amino acids. Germline CDR1 SGDLS, CDR2 YYNGEE. Trimming took off 4 bases at V and 6 bases at J, with 6 bases between the two ends. CDR3 DNA sequence: TGTGCCAGCAGCTCGGCGGATACGCAGTATTTT. This translates into CASSSADTQYF.